This entry lists 13 T cell receptor beta chains sequenced from one sample in a study of control samples from healthy donors and cancer patients. Assay: immunoSEQ multiplex PCR; the TCRdb copy retains only in-frame clones and omits some. The sample includes over 150,000 clones, approximately 94% of them seen just once. The material sequenced was PBMCs. The receptors were gathered from a man aged 55 to 69 with colorectal cancer.

The chain joins TRBV11-2 to TRBJ1-2; unclear D gene. The CDR3 has 14 amino acids. V was trimmed by 0 bases and J by 3 bases, leaving 8 bases between them. Germline V lookup: CDR1 SGHAT, CDR2 FQNNGV. The CDR3 spells CASSLDNRHYGYTF. The CDR3 region has the DNA TGTGCCAGCAGCTTAGATAACCGGCACTATGGCTACACCTTC.

The chain is built from TRBV7-2 and TRBJ2-7; TRBD2 might be the D (6 bases). Trimming removed 1 base from V and 1 base from J, with 11 bases in between. The CDR3 consists of 15 residues. The germline V gene encodes CDR1 SGHTA and CDR2 FQGNSA. The CDR3: CASSLGGGASYEQYF. Written as DNA, the CDR3 is TGTGCCAGCAGCTTAGGTGGAGGGGCTTCCTACGAGCAGTACTTC.

This clone has just one count. V usage is TRBV19 and J usage is TRBJ2-5; D is tentatively TRBD1 or TRBD2 (5 bases each). Trimming stripped 2 bases from V and 5 bases from J, with 15 bases between. CDR3 length: 15 amino acids. CDR1 LNHDA and CDR2 SQIVND come from the germline V gene (reference sequence). The CDR3 nucleotides are TGTGCCAGTAGTATAAGCTGGGGGACGGTGGAGACCCAGTACTTC. This sequence encodes CASSISWGTVETQYF.

The DNA for the CDR3 is TGTGCCAGTAGTATTAATCTGGCGGGGGGGCCTGATACGCAGTATTTT. It encodes CASSINLAGGPDTQYF. The rearrangement joins TRBV19 to TRBJ2-3; 9 bases match TRBD2. Trimming cost V 3 bases and J 6 bases; bases outside gene matches: 10. This CDR3 is built from 16 residues. CDR1 LNHDA and CDR2 SQIVND come from the germline V gene (reference sequence).

This chain connects TRBV3-1 (or the pseudogene TRBV3-2) to TRBJ2-2; 9 nucleotides agree with TRBD1. With V trimmed by 0 bases and J by 7 bases, 6 bases remained unmatched. Germline V gene lookup returns CDR1 LGHDT and CDR2 YNNKEL (reference sequence). This CDR3 is built from 16 residues. CDR3 loop: CASSQEGQGRVGELFF. For the CDR3, the DNA is TGTGCCAGCAGCCAAGAGGGACAGGGCAGGGTCGGGGAGCTGTTTTTT.

This clone was observed a single time. The chain combines TRBV7-2 with TRBJ2-7; 9 bases are a match to TRBD1. CDR1 and CDR2 from the germline V gene are SGHTA and FQGNSA. The CDR3 contains 15 residues. V lost 3 bases, J lost 0 bases, and 3 bases stayed unmatched. CDR3 in DNA: TGTGCCAGCAGCTTGGGACAGGGCTACTCCTACGAGCAGTACTTC. It yields the protein CASSLGQGYSYEQYF.

Points on this clone: The identical CDR3 is also encoded by other nucleotide sequences in the sample. CDR3 protein: CASSQDGTSYNEQFF. The DNA for the CDR3 is TGCGCCAGCAGCCAAGACGGAACTTCCTACAATGAGCAGTTCTTC. The chain is built from TRBV4-3 and TRBJ2-1, with D unclear. Germline V gene data show CDR1 as LGHNA and CDR2 as YSLEER. The CDR3 spans 15 residues. V lost 0 bases to trimming and J lost 1 base, with 7 bases between them.

V gene TRBV19 combines with J gene TRBJ1-2, with D possibly matching TRBD1 (6 bases). Trimming took 8 bases from V and 1 from J, leaving 11 bases between them. This CDR3 is built from 13 residues. CDR1 LNHDA and CDR2 SQIVND come from the germline V gene (reference sequence). CDR3 sequence (DNA): TGTGCCAGTGTGGACAGTTTTAACTATGGCTACACCTTC. Its protein product is CASVDSFNYGYTF.

Turning to this clone: This sample also contains other DNA sequences that code for the same CDR3. The chain's CDR3 is CASSQGGDTQYF. CDR3 nucleotide sequence: TGTGCCAGCAGCCAGGGTGGCGATACGCAGTATTTT. This chain connects TRBV3-1 (or the pseudogene TRBV3-2) to TRBJ2-3; D not certain. The V and J ends lost 3 bases and 6 bases respectively, with 7 bases between them. Germline CDR1 reads LGHDT; CDR2 reads YNNKEL (reference sequence). This CDR3 is 12 amino acids long.

This sequence joins TRBV6-4 and TRBJ2-3, with D possibly being TRBD1 (5 bases). V lost 7 bases and J 0 bases, leaving 8 bases between the germline ends. The CDR3 runs to 13 residues. In germline, CDR1 is MRHNA, CDR2 SNTAGT. CDR3 sequence (DNA): TGTGCCAGCAAGGGGCCTAGCACAGATACGCAGTATTTT. Encoded protein: CASKGPSTDTQYF.

This chain connects TRBV5-1 to TRBJ2-5, with D perhaps TRBD1 (5 bases). CDR1 is SGHRS, CDR2 YFSETQ, per germline. V lost 4 bases, J lost 1 base, and 14 bases lay in between. The CDR3 contains 15 residues. In DNA, the CDR3 is TGCGCCAGCAGCCCGACAGAGCCTACCCAAGAGACCCAGTACTTC. Translating gives CASSPTEPTQETQYF.

The chain carries TRBV27 and TRBJ1-5; 9 bases line up with TRBD1. The CDR3 extends over 14 amino acids. In germline, CDR1 is MNHEY, CDR2 SMNVEV (reference sequence). J lost 2 bases, V lost 8 bases, and 4 bases had no gene match. CDR3 bases: TGTGCCAGCCAGCGACAGGGGGGCAATCAGCCCCAGCATTTT. Its protein is CASQRQGGNQPQHF.

The chain employs TRBV18 and TRBJ2-5, with D perhaps matching TRBD1 or TRBD2 (5 bases each). V dropped 1 base and J dropped 1 base, with 7 bases sitting between them. The germline CDR1 and CDR2 sequences are KGHSH and LQKENI. CDR3 size: 14 residues. CDR3 region: CASSPRDGQETQYF. The CDR3 nucleotides read TGTGCCAGCTCACCACGGGACGGCCAAGAGACCCAGTACTTC. Drawing the rest from reference TRBV18 and TRBJ2-5, the complete variable domain is NAGVMQNPRHLVRRRGQEARLRCSPMKGHSHVYWYRQLPEEGLKFMVYLQKENIIDESGMPKERFSAEFPKEGPSILRIQQVVRGDSAAYFCASSPRDGQETQYFGPGTRLLVL.